This TCR beta chain was observed in a study of patients and donors after allogeneic stem cell transplantation. TCRdb called the RT-PCR reads again in MiXCR, with one record for every CDR3 protein. The sample records about a million distinct CDR3 sequences, roughly 17% being singletons. The receptor was derived from a human donor who was either an allogeneic HSCT recipient or a stem cell or donor lymphocyte infusion donor (not recorded which). It is not recorded whose cells these are; they may come from a transplant donor. The sequencing sample was made of blood, either unsorted or a sorted T cell fraction (not recorded which).

The CDR3 region is CSARQGDIQYF. In DNA, the CDR3 is TGCAGTGCTAGACAGGGGGACATTCAGTACTTC. This chain connects TRBV20-1 to TRBJ2-4; 7 bases are a match to TRBD1. The J segment lost 8 bases and the V segment lost 2 bases, leaving 0 bases of the junction unmatched. CDR1 DFQATT and CDR2 SNEGSKA come from the germline V gene (reference sequence). This CDR3 comprises 11 residues.